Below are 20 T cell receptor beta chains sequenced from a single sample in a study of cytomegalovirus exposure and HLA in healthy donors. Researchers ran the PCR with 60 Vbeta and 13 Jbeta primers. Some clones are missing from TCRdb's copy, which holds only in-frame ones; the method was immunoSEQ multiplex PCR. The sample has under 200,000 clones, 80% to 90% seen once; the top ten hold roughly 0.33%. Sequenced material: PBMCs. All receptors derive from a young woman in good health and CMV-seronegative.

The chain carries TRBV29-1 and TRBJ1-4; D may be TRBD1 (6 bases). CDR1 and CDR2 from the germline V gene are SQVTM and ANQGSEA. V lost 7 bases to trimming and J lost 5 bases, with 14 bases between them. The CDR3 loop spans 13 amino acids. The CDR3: CSASGQGNEKLFF. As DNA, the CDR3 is TGCAGCGCCTCGGGACAAGGAAATGAAAAACTGTTTTTT.

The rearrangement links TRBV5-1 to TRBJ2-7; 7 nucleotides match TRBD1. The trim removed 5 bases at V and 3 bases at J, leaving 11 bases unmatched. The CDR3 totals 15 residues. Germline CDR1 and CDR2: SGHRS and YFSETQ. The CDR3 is CASREVEGQYYEQYF. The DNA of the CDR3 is TGCGCCAGCAGGGAGGTAGAGGGACAGTACTACGAGCAGTACTTC.

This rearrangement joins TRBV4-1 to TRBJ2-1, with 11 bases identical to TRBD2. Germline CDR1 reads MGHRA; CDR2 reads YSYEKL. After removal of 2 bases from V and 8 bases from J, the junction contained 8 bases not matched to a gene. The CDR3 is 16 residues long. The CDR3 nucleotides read TGCGCCAGCAGCCAACTACTAGCGGGGGCATATCATGAGCAGTTCTTC. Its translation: CASSQLLAGAYHEQFF.

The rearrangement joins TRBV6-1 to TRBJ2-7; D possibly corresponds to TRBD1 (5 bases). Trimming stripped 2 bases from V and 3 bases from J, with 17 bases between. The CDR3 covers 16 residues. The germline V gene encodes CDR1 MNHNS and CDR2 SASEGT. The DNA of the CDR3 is TGTGCCAGCAGTGAATCTTGGGCAGGGTCAATCTACGAGCAGTACTTC. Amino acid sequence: CASSESWAGSIYEQYF.

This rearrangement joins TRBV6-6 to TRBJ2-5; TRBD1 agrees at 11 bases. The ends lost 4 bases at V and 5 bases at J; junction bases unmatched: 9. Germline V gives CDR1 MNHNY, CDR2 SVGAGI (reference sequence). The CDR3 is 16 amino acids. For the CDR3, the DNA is TGTGCCAGCAGTTCCCTCGGACAGGGGGCGAAGGAGACCCAGTACTTC. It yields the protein CASSSLGQGAKETQYF.

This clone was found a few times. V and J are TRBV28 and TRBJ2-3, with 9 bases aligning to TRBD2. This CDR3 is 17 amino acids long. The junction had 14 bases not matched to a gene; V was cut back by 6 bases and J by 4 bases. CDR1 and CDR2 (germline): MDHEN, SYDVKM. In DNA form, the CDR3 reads TGTGCCAGCAGCGGGGCTAGCGGGGCGCCCCGGGCAGATACGCAGTATTTT. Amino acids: CASSGASGAPRADTQYF.

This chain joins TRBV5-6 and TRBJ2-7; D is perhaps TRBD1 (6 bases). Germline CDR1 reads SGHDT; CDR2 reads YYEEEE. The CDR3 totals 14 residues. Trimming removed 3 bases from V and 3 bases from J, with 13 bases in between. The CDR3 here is CASSSLTDSYEQYF. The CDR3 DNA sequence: TGTGCCAGCAGCTCATTGACGGACAGCTACGAGCAGTACTTC.

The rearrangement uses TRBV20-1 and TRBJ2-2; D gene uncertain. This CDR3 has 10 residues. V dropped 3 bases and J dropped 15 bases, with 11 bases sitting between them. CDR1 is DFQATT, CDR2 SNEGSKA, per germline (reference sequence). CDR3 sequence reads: CSASANRMFF. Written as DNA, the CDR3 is TGCAGTGCTAGCGCGAATCGTATGTTTTTT.

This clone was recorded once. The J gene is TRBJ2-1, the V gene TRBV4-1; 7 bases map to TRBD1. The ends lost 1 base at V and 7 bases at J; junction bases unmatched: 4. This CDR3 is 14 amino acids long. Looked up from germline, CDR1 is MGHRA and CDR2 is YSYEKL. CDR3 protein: CASSQGQGWNEQFF. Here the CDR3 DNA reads TGCGCCAGCAGCCAAGGACAGGGATGGAATGAGCAGTTCTTC.

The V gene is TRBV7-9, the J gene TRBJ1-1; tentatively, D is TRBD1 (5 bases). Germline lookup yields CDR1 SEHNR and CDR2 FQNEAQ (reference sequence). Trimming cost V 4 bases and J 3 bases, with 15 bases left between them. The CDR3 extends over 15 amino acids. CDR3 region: CASSSYRWGDTEAFF. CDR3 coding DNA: TGTGCCAGCAGCTCCTATCGCTGGGGGGACACTGAAGCTTTCTTT.

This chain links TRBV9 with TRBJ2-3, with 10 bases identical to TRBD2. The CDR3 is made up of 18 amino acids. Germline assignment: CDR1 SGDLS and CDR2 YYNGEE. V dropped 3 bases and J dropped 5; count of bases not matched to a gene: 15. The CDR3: CASSADILLAGPRDTQYF. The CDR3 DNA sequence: TGTGCCAGCAGCGCCGACATATTACTAGCGGGGCCTCGAGATACGCAGTATTTT.

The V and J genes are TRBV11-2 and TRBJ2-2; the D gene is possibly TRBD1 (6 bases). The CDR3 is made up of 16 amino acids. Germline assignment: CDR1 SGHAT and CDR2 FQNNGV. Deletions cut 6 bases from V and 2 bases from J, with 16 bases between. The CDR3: CASSAIRDTNTGELFF. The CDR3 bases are TGTGCCAGCAGTGCTATCCGGGACACTAACACCGGGGAGCTGTTTTTT.

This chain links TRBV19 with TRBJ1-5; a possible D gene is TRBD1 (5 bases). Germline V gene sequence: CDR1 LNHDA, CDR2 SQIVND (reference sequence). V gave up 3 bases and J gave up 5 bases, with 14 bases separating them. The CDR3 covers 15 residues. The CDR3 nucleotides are TGTGCCAGTAGTATCACAAGGGGATCCTATCAGCCCCAGCATTTT. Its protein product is CASSITRGSYQPQHF.

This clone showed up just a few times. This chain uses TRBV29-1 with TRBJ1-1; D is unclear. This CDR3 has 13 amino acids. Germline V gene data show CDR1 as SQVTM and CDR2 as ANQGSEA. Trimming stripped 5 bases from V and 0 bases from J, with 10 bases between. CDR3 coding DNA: TGCAGCGTTCTCAGGCCCTTGAACACTGAAGCTTTCTTT. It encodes CSVLRPLNTEAFF.

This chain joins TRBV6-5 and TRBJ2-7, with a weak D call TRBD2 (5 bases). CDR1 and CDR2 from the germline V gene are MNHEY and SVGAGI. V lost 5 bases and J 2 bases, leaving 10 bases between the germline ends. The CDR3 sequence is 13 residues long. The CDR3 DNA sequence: TGTGCCAGCAGTCTCGGGGATACCTACGAGCAGTACTTC. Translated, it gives CASSLGDTYEQYF.

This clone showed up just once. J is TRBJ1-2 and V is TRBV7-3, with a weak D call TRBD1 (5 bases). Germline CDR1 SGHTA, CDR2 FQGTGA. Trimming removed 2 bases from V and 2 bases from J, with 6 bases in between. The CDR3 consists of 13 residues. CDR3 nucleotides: TGTGCCAGCAGCTTAGACAGCAACTATGGCTACACCTTC. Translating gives CASSLDSNYGYTF. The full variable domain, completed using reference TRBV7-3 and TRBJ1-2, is GAGVSQTPSNKVTEKGKYVELRCDPISGHTALYWYRQSLGQGPEFLIYFQGTGAADDSGLPNDRFFAVRPEGSVSTLKIQRTERGDSAVYLCASSLDSNYGYTFGSGTRLTVV.

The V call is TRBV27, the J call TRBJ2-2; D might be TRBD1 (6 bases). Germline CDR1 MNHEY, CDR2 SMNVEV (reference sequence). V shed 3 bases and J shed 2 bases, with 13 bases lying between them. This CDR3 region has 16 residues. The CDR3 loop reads CASSFGTILNTGELFF. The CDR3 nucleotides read TGTGCCAGCAGTTTCGGGACAATACTAAACACCGGGGAGCTGTTTTTT.

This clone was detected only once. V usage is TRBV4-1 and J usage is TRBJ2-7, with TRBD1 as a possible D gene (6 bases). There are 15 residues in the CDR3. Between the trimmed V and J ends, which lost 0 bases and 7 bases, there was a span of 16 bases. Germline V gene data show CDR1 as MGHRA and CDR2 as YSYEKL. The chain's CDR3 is CASSQDWGTIIEQYF. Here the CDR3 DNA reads TGCGCCAGCAGCCAAGATTGGGGGACAATCATAGAGCAGTACTTC.

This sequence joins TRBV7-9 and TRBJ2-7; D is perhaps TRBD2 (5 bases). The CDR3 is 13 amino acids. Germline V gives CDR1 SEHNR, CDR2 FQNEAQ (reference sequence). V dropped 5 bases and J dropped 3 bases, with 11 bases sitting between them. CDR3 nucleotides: TGTGCCAGCAGCGCCCCGGGGAGCTACGAGCAGTACTTC. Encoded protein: CASSAPGSYEQYF.

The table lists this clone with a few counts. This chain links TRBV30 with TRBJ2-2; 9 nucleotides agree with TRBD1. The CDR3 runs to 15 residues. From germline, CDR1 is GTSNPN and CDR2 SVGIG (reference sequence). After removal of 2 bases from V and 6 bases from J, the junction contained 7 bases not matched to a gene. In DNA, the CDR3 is TGTGCCTGGAGTTCCGGGACAGGGAATCCCGGGGAGCTGTTTTTT. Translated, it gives CAWSSGTGNPGELFF.